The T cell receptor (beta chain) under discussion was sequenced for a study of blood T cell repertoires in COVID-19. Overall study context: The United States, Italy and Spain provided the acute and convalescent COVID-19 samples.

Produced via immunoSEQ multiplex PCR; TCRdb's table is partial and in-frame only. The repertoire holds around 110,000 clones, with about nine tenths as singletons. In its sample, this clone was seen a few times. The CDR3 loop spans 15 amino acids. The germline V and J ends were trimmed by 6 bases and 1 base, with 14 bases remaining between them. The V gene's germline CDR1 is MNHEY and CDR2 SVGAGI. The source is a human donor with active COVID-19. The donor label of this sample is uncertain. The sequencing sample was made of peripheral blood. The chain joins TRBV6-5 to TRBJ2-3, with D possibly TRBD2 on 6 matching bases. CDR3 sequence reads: CASRSGEPGTDTQYF. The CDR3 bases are TGTGCCAGCAGGTCGGGGGAGCCCGGCACAGATACGCAGTATTTT.